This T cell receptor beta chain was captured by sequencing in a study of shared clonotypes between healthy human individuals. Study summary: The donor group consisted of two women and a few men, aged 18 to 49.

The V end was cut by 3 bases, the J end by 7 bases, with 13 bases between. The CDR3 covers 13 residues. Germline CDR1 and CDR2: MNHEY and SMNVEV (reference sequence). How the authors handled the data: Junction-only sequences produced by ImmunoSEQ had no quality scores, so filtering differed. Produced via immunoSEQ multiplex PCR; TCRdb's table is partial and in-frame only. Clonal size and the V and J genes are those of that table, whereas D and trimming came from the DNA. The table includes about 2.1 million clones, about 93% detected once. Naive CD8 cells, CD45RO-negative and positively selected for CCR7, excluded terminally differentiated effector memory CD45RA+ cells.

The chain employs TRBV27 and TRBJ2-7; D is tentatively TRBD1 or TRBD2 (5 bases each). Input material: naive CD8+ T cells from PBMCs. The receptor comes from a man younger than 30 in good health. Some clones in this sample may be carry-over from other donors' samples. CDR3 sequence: CASSLSTEGEQYF. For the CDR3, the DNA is TGTGCCAGCAGTTTGTCCACTGAGGGGGAGCAGTACTTC.